Listed below are T cell receptor beta chains from one sample, sequenced in a study of T cells in Graves' hyperthyroidism and ophthalmopathy. From the multiplex PCR reads, TCRdb called clonotypes with MiXCR, one entry per CDR3 protein. The repertoire holds under 600,000 distinct CDR3 sequences, with around 15% as singletons. Sequencing was carried out using blood. The origin of the receptors is a woman aged 40-49 years with Graves' ophthalmopathy. Both conserved end residues are part of each CDR3.

v_gene	j_gene	CDR3aa
TRBV12-3/TRBV12-4	TRBJ2-2	CASSIYRGQNTGELFF
TRBV30	TRBJ1-3	CAWSLDRGFGNTIYF
TRBV7-9	TRBJ2-1	CASSSPPRGVPYNEQFF
TRBV27	TRBJ1-4	CASSGTGGSNEKLFF
TRBV6-2/TRBV6-3	TRBJ2-7	CASSFMGAYEQYF
TRBV3-1	TRBJ2-1	CTSSSGTSFGEQFF
TRBV5-1	TRBJ1-2	CASSLETRDHVGYTF
TRBV11-2	TRBJ2-3	CASSLGQVEDTQYF
TRBV13	TRBJ1-2	CASSPSPGTNYGYTF
TRBV30	TRBJ2-7	CAWSTKGTSTAGQYF
TRBV6-1	TRBJ1-1	CASSEQGAWTEAFF
TRBV6-1	TRBJ1-1	CASTDRGRTEAFF
TRBV28	TRBJ1-2	CASSGRIGPPYGYTF
TRBV28	TRBJ1-2	CASSLSTSANYGYTF